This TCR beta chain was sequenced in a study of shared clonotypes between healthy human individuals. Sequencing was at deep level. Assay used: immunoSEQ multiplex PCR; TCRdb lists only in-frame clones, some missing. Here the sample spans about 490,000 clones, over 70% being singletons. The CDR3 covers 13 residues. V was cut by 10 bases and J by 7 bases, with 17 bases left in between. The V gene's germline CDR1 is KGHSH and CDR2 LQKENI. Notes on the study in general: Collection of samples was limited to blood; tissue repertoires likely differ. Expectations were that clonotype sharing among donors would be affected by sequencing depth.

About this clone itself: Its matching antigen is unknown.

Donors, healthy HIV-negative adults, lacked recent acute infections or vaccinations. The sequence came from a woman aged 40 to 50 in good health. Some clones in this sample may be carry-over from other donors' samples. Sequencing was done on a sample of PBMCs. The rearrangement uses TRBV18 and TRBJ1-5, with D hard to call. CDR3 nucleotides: TGTGCCACGAGCCCCGGTTTCGTGCAGCCCCAGCATTTT. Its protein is CATSPGFVQPQHF.